The 27 T cell receptor beta chains presented below share a single source sample, sequenced in a study of regulatory T cells. Study findings and constraints: Hydrophobic residues at CDR3 positions 6 and 7 were enriched in conventional CD4+ T cells of CD3G-deficient patients.

The PCR used 52 TRBV and 13 TRBJ primers. The protocol was immunoSEQ multiplex PCR, while the TCRdb copy is restricted to in-frame clones and leaves out a portion. This table holds over 25,000 clones, 85% to 95% found once. What these receptors recognize is not known. Material: conventional CD4+ T cells sorted from blood. The receptors were gathered from a child aged 2 to 15 with CD3G deficiency.

The chain has TRBV5-1 and TRBJ2-1; TRBD2 matches 10 bases. Germline V CDR1 and CDR2: SGHRS, YFSETQ. This CDR3 has 16 amino acids. Trimming cost V 3 bases and J 7 bases; bases outside gene matches: 10. CDR3 coding DNA: TGCGCCAGCAGCTCCTGGGGCTTAGCGGGAGGTAATGAGCAGTTCTTC. It is translated as CASSSWGLAGGNEQFF.

J is TRBJ2-4 and V is TRBV5-1; TRBD1 agrees at 10 bases. The CDR3 length is 14 residues. Germline V CDR1 and CDR2: SGHRS, YFSETQ. With V trimmed by 1 base and J by 8 bases, 3 bases remained unmatched. CDR3 coding DNA: TGCGCCAGCAGCTTGTTTGGACAGGGGGACATTCAGTACTTC. Translating gives CASSLFGQGDIQYF.

This chain links TRBV28 with TRBJ2-1; 7 nucleotides match TRBD2. The CDR3 runs 14 residues. Germline V lookup: CDR1 MDHEN, CDR2 SYDVKM. V shed 3 bases, J shed 4 bases, and the junction held 3 bases outside the gene matches. The CDR3 sequence is CASSLREPYNEQFF. The CDR3 DNA reads as TGTGCCAGCAGTTTGCGGGAGCCATACAATGAGCAGTTCTTC.

The chain has TRBV6-1 and TRBJ2-7; no reliable D call. The CDR3 length is 12 residues. V was clipped by 5 bases and J by 0 bases, with 5 bases between them. In germline, CDR1 is MNHNS, CDR2 SASEGT. The DNA of the CDR3 is TGTGCCAGCAGTCCTGTCTCCTACGAGCAGTACTTC. Translating it yields CASSPVSYEQYF.

This rearrangement joins TRBV28 to TRBJ2-4, with D perhaps matching TRBD1 (6 bases). The V end lost 6 bases, the J end lost 0 bases, and 15 bases lay between the germline ends. Germline V CDR1 and CDR2: MDHEN, SYDVKM. This CDR3 has 16 residues. The CDR3 bases are TGTGCCAGCAGCACAGGGTTACCGGTAGCCAAAAACATTCAGTACTTC. It codes for CASSTGLPVAKNIQYF.

The V and J genes are TRBV10-3 and TRBJ1-6; D gene uncertain. V lost 0 bases and J lost 6, with 9 bases in between. The CDR3 runs 15 residues. Germline-derived CDR1 and CDR2 are ENHRY and SYGVKD. The CDR3 DNA is TGTGCCATCAGTGAGTCTACCGGTGGTAATTCACCCCTCCACTTT. It specifies CAISESTGGNSPLHF.

This rearrangement joins TRBV19 to TRBJ2-1, with 7 bases fitting TRBD1. V was pared by 4 bases and J by 9 bases, with 6 bases of the junction left unmatched. CDR3 length: 13 residues. Per the germline V gene, CDR1 is LNHDA and CDR2 is SQIVND (reference sequence). The CDR3 nucleotides are TGTGCCAGTAGTAACCAAGGGGGCGGTGAGCAGTTCTTC. It encodes CASSNQGGGEQFF.

This chain connects TRBV28 to TRBJ2-7; 7 positions match TRBD2. CDR3 length: 14 amino acids. The ends lost 9 bases at V and 7 bases at J; junction bases unmatched: 15. Germline V gene data show CDR1 as MDHEN and CDR2 as SYDVKM. The CDR3 DNA follows: TGTGCCAGTGGGATTTTGGCGGGAGCCCATGAGCAGTACTTC. Translation: CASGILAGAHEQYF.

The CDR3 spells CASSIGAGVNEQFF. The CDR3 DNA reads as TGTGCCAGTAGTATAGGGGCAGGGGTCAATGAGCAGTTCTTC. The rearrangement joins TRBV19 to TRBJ2-1; possible D gene TRBD1, 6 bases. This CDR3 region has 14 residues. V lost 1 base and J lost 6, with 10 bases in between. Germline V gene lookup returns CDR1 LNHDA and CDR2 SQIVND (reference sequence).

The chain's CDR3 is CASSLEGGETQYF. As DNA, the CDR3 is TGCGCCAGCAGCTTGGAGGGGGGAGAGACCCAGTACTTC. This chain joins TRBV5-1 and TRBJ2-5; tentatively, D is TRBD1 or TRBD2 (6 bases each). Germline V gives CDR1 SGHRS, CDR2 YFSETQ. The CDR3 has 13 residues. V was trimmed by 0 bases and J by 4 bases, leaving 7 bases between them.

The chain uses TRBV5-3 and TRBJ2-3, with no clear D. TRBV5-3 is an ORF; its function is uncertain. The germline V and J ends were trimmed by 7 bases and 0 bases, with 21 bases remaining between them. CDR3 length: 17 amino acids. The chain's CDR3 is CARGPFEAGRSTDTQYF. The CDR3 coding sequence is TGTGCCAGAGGACCTTTTGAGGCTGGACGGAGCACAGATACGCAGTATTTT.

CDR3 region: CATGEGALTKLLSEQYF. As DNA, the CDR3 is TGTGCCACCGGGGAGGGAGCGCTAACCAAGCTTTTATCCGAGCAGTACTTC. V usage is TRBV5-4 and J usage is TRBJ2-7, with 7 bases identical to TRBD2. In germline, CDR1 is SGHNT, CDR2 YYREEE (reference sequence). The CDR3 sequence is 17 residues long. The V gene end was trimmed by 9 bases and the J gene end by 6 bases; junction bases not matched to a gene: 24.

A single count supports this clone. The chain links TRBV19 to TRBJ1-1; D perhaps matches TRBD1 (6 bases). Germline CDR1 and CDR2: LNHDA and SQIVND (reference sequence). Trimming pared 5 bases from V and 3 bases from J, leaving 13 bases between. The CDR3 totals 14 residues. DNA of the CDR3: TGTGCCAGTAGTCACAGGGCTTCTCACACTGAAGCTTTCTTT. It encodes CASSHRASHTEAFF.

The chain employs TRBV28 and TRBJ1-6; possibly TRBD1 for D (6 bases). Trimming removed 8 bases at V and 0 bases at J, with 17 bases between. Germline V gene sequence: CDR1 MDHEN, CDR2 SYDVKM. The CDR3 length is 17 residues. CDR3 sequence: CASRTAALSSYNSPLHF. DNA for the CDR3: TGTGCCAGCCGGACAGCGGCCCTGAGCTCCTATAATTCACCCCTCCACTTT.

The V gene is TRBV19, the J gene TRBJ2-7, with a possible D match to TRBD2 (5 bases). The CDR3 totals 14 residues. V was shortened by 5 bases and J by 7 bases, with 18 bases between the two germline ends. Germline CDR1 LNHDA, CDR2 SQIVND (reference sequence). This CDR3 is CASSPLGRVGEQYF. The CDR3 DNA is TGTGCCAGTAGTCCCCTTGGGAGAGTAGGAGAGCAGTACTTC.

V and J are TRBV7-8 and TRBJ2-3; TRBD1 matches at 7 bases. The junction had 2 bases not matched to a gene; V was cut back by 2 bases and J by 3 bases. This CDR3 comprises 14 residues. CDR1 and CDR2 from the germline V gene are SGHVS and FQNEAQ. CDR3: CASSLLTGTDTQYF. The CDR3 coding sequence is TGTGCCAGCAGCTTATTGACAGGGACAGATACGCAGTATTTT.

This rearrangement joins TRBV30 to TRBJ2-3; no firm D call. Trimming took 0 bases from V and 2 from J, leaving 6 bases between them. The CDR3 runs to 13 residues. Germline V gene lookup returns CDR1 GTSNPN and CDR2 SVGIG (reference sequence). This CDR3 reads CAWSVLLTDTQYF. CDR3 coding DNA: TGTGCCTGGAGTGTACTACTCACAGATACGCAGTATTTT.

V is TRBV19 and J is TRBJ2-6, with D perhaps matching TRBD1 or TRBD2 (7 bases each). Germline V lookup: CDR1 LNHDA, CDR2 SQIVND (reference sequence). The CDR3 consists of 19 residues. V was trimmed by 7 bases and J by 0 bases, leaving 22 bases between them. In DNA, the CDR3 is TGTGCCAGTACCCCACGGGGAGGGGGCCTTCACTCTGGGGCCAACGTCCTGACTTTC. It specifies CASTPRGGGLHSGANVLTF.

The CDR3 DNA reads as TGTGCCAGCAGCTCGGACAGGGTGGGGAATGAGCAGTTCTTC. Translation gives CASSSDRVGNEQFF. This rearrangement joins TRBV7-9 to TRBJ2-1; TRBD1 matches at 8 bases. CDR1 is SEHNR and CDR2 is FQNEAQ in the germline V gene (reference sequence). This CDR3 contains 14 residues. V was pared by 4 bases and J by 7 bases, with 6 bases of the junction left unmatched.

The rearrangement joins TRBV27 to TRBJ2-1; 9 bases match TRBD2. Trimming removed 2 bases from V and 6 bases from J; junction bases left unmatched: 8. The germline CDR1 and CDR2 sequences are MNHEY and SMNVEV (reference sequence). The CDR3 runs to 16 residues. CDR3 residues: CASSLHDSGRGNEQFF. The DNA of the CDR3 is TGTGCCAGCAGTTTACATGATAGCGGGAGAGGCAATGAGCAGTTCTTC.

The J gene is TRBJ1-2, the V gene TRBV28; no definite D call. Trimming removed 6 bases at V and 8 bases at J, with 16 bases between. From germline, CDR1 is MDHEN and CDR2 SYDVKM. The CDR3 sequence is 13 residues long. The CDR3 DNA reads TGTGCCAGCAGAGGTGCGAGGTTGCGGGGCTACACCTTC. Translating gives CASRGARLRGYTF.

This chain joins TRBV6-1 and TRBJ1-2; D uncertain. The CDR3 extends over 12 amino acids. Germline V gene lookup returns CDR1 MNHNS and CDR2 SASEGT. The ends were cut back, 6 bases at V and 4 bases at J, with 9 bases in the middle. The DNA of the CDR3 is TGTGCCAGCAGGGCCAGACCCTATGGCTACACCTTC. Protein: CASRARPYGYTF.

CDR3 DNA: TGTGCCAGCAGTTTGGACTCCGCGACTGTTCGCGAGCAGTACTTC. Translated, it gives CASSLDSATVREQYF. V is TRBV7-2 and J is TRBJ2-7; D may be TRBD2 (5 bases). V lost 6 bases and J lost 6, with 21 bases in between. The length of the CDR3 is 15 residues. CDR1 is SGHTA and CDR2 is FQGNSA in the germline V gene.

The J gene is TRBJ2-2, the V gene TRBV6-1; the D gene could be TRBD1 or TRBD2 (5 bases each). The CDR3 runs 14 residues. V lost 7 bases and J lost 7, with 16 bases in between. Germline V gene data show CDR1 as MNHNS and CDR2 as SASEGT. CDR3 loop: CASTVGRESGELFF. As DNA, the CDR3 is TGTGCCAGCACGGTGGGCAGGGAGAGCGGGGAGCTGTTTTTT.

V and J are TRBV6-1 and TRBJ1-1, with a possible D match to TRBD1 (6 bases). The CDR3 runs 15 residues. The germline V and J ends were trimmed by 4 bases and 0 bases, with 12 bases remaining between them. Per the germline V gene, CDR1 is MNHNS and CDR2 is SASEGT. The CDR3 coding sequence is TGTGCCAGCAGTGGGGCGGGGGGCCTGAACACTGAAGCTTTCTTT. This translates into CASSGAGGLNTEAFF.

This clone has just one count. J is TRBJ2-7 and V is TRBV18; D might be TRBD1 or TRBD2, each matching 5 bases. CDR3 length equals 13 residues. The germline V gene has CDR1 KGHSH and CDR2 LQKENI. The V gene lost 4 bases and the J gene lost 6 bases, with 13 bases spanning the gap. CDR3 loop: CASSLGTAREQYF. The CDR3 region has the DNA TGTGCCAGCTCACTCGGGACCGCCCGCGAGCAGTACTTC.

The rearrangement links TRBV28 to TRBJ2-2; 8 bases align to TRBD1. The germline V gene has CDR1 MDHEN and CDR2 SYDVKM. This CDR3 is 14 amino acids long. V shed 6 bases and J 6 bases; nucleotides not matched to a gene: 6. This CDR3 is CASSGQGWAGELFF. The CDR3 DNA is TGTGCCAGCAGCGGACAGGGCTGGGCCGGGGAGCTGTTTTTT.